This TCR beta chain was observed in a study of blood T cells in healthy people across ages. Whole-study findings and limits: In older individuals, TCR beta diversity per million T cells was lower, falling roughly linearly with age.

Alongside a J-beta primer mix, a sample-barcoded 5' primer served in a second PCR lasting about 7 to 12 cycles. Each of the cDNA molecules was tagged by a template-switch adaptor with 12 random nucleotides. In TCRdb, the 5' RACE reads were re-called with MiXCR into one record per CDR3 protein. Here the sample spans approximately 790,000 distinct CDR3 sequences, 62% being singletons. As for this clonotype: Its antigen is unidentified.

Trimming shortened V by 4 bases and J by 0 bases, and 11 bases separated the two germline ends. The CDR3 extends over 15 amino acids. CDR1 LGHNA and CDR2 YSLEER come from the germline V gene. Each sample yielded at least 6.5 million isolated PBMCs. Sequenced sample: blood. The chain joins TRBV4-3 to TRBJ2-3; D unresolved. This TCR was sampled from a man in his thirties or forties in good health. The CDR3 here is CASSRAGKSTDTQYF. The CDR3 DNA reads as TGCGCCAGCAGCCGGGCAGGAAAAAGCACAGATACGCAGTATTTT.